Each of the 29 T cell receptor beta chains below was sequenced from the same sample in a study of blood T cell repertoires in COVID-19. Sequencing used immunoSEQ multiplex PCR; TCRdb keeps in-frame clones, though not all of them. Seen here are about 420,000 clones, about 90% observed once, and the top ten hold more than 0.7%. The sequenced sample consisted of peripheral blood. The origin of the receptors is a man between 18 and 35 years old with COVID-19, enrolled during active disease.

The chain is built from TRBV10-3 and TRBJ2-7; D ambiguous. Trimming shortened V by 0 bases and J by 6 bases, and 9 bases separated the two germline ends. CDR1 ENHRY and CDR2 SYGVKD come from the germline V gene. This CDR3 has 13 residues. CDR3 amino acids: CAISESFGVEQYF. The CDR3 DNA reads as TGTGCCATCAGTGAGTCGTTCGGAGTCGAGCAGTACTTC.

The chain joins TRBV6-5 to TRBJ2-3; 7 bases are a match to TRBD2. The CDR3 runs to 15 residues. Unmatched junction bases numbered 12, after V lost 6 bases and J lost 6 bases. Germline V gene lookup returns CDR1 MNHEY and CDR2 SVGAGI. CDR3 nucleotides: TGTGCCAGCAGACAGCGGGGCCGGGGATTGGATACGCAGTATTTT. Translation: CASRQRGRGLDTQYF.

This chain joins TRBV6-5 and TRBJ1-2, with D perhaps matching TRBD1 (5 bases). V lost 5 bases and J lost 3, with 10 bases in between. Germline-derived CDR1 and CDR2 are MNHEY and SVGAGI. The CDR3 has 13 residues. The CDR3 region has the DNA TGTGCCAGCAGTCCCAGGGTTGACTATGGCTACACCTTC. Its translation: CASSPRVDYGYTF.

This chain connects TRBV20-1 to TRBJ2-5, with TRBD2 identical over 7 bases. The CDR3 is 14 residues long. V was clipped by 3 bases and J by 2 bases; unmatched bases: 6. Germline assignment: CDR1 DFQATT and CDR2 SNEGSKA (reference sequence). CDR3: CSASGGRGQETQYF. Written as DNA, the CDR3 is TGCAGTGCTAGTGGGGGGAGGGGTCAAGAGACCCAGTACTTC.

J is TRBJ1-1 and V is TRBV29-1; D perhaps matches TRBD1 (5 bases). Germline loops: CDR1 SQVTM, CDR2 ANQGSEA. There are 11 residues in the CDR3. V dropped 7 bases and J dropped 5 bases, with 11 bases sitting between them. Written as DNA, the CDR3 is TGCAGCGGGACCCGGGGGACTGAAGCTTTCTTT. It specifies CSGTRGTEAFF.

As for this clone: At one of its ends the junction is not consistent with the germline gene, which may arise from a read error. CDR3 protein: CASSLAEVASGHSYEQYF. CDR3 sequence (DNA): TGTGCTAGCAGCTTAGCGGAGGTGGCTAGCGGGCACTCCTACGAGCAGTACTTC. This chain uses TRBV7-7 with TRBJ2-7; 8 bases fit TRBD2. Germline values: CDR1 SSHAT, CDR2 FNYEAQ (reference sequence). The CDR3 length is 18 residues.

This chain uses TRBV4-1 with TRBJ2-1; 11 nucleotides line up with TRBD1. V lost 4 bases and J lost 5; bases outside the gene matches: 4. The germline V gene has CDR1 MGHRA and CDR2 YSYEKL. The CDR3 extends over 15 amino acids. Here the CDR3 DNA reads TGCGCCAGCAGCCGTGGACAGGGGGCTGACAATGAGCAGTTCTTC. Its protein is CASSRGQGADNEQFF.

V usage is TRBV3-1 (or the pseudogene TRBV3-2) and J usage is TRBJ2-1, with D hard to call. V dropped 4 bases and J dropped 6 bases, with 4 bases sitting between them. The CDR3 totals 11 residues. Germline V gene lookup returns CDR1 LGHDT and CDR2 YNNKEL (reference sequence). This CDR3 reads CASSRVNEQFF. Written as DNA, the CDR3 is TGTGCCAGCAGCCGAGTCAATGAGCAGTTCTTC.

This clone was observed a handful of times. The chain joins TRBV6-5 to TRBJ2-7; 10 bases match TRBD2. The ends lost 6 bases at V and 0 bases at J; junction bases unmatched: 5. Per germline, CDR1 MNHEY and CDR2 SVGAGI. The CDR3 covers 15 residues. CDR3 loop: CASSITSGASYEQYF. CDR3 sequence (DNA): TGTGCCAGCAGCATAACTAGCGGGGCCTCCTACGAGCAGTACTTC.

CDR3 coding DNA: TGTGCCAGCAGCCCCGGGGATACAGGGAATGGGGAGCCCCAGCATTTT. Its protein product is CASSPGDTGNGEPQHF. The rearrangement joins TRBV7-9 to TRBJ1-5; D is possibly TRBD1 (6 bases). CDR3 length: 16 amino acids. V was trimmed by 5 bases and J by 8 bases, leaving 22 bases between them. In germline, CDR1 is SEHNR, CDR2 FQNEAQ (reference sequence).

This clone has a handful of counts. The chain recombines TRBV3-1 (or the pseudogene TRBV3-2) with TRBJ2-7; D not resolved. Germline values: CDR1 LGHDT, CDR2 YNNKEL (reference sequence). This CDR3 comprises 13 residues. Trimming left V 0 bases short and J 3 bases short, with 6 bases between. CDR3 coding DNA: TGTGCCAGCAGCCAAGACAGGTACTACGAGCAGTACTTC. Its translation is CASSQDRYYEQYF.

The chain links TRBV5-1 to TRBJ2-2, with 11 bases aligning to TRBD1. The germline V gene has CDR1 SGHRS and CDR2 YFSETQ. The CDR3 loop spans 13 amino acids. V dropped 7 bases and J dropped 6; count of bases not matched to a gene: 2. The CDR3 bases are TGCGCCAGCGGGACAGGGGGATCCGGGGAGCTGTTTTTT. Residues: CASGTGGSGELFF.

V usage is TRBV7-2 and J usage is TRBJ1-1; 8 bases are a match to TRBD1. The CDR3 contains 15 residues. Germline V lookup: CDR1 SGHTA, CDR2 FQGNSA. J was trimmed by 6 bases and V by 2 bases; bases with no gene match: 8. The CDR3 DNA is TGTGCCAGCAGCTTAACTCAGGGACAGGTCGCTGAAGCTTTCTTT. Translating gives CASSLTQGQVAEAFF.

This clone was seen a handful of times. The chain couples TRBV6-5 to TRBJ2-2, with D unresolved. The germline CDR1 and CDR2 sequences are MNHEY and SVGAGI. CDR3 length: 14 residues. Trimming removed 6 bases from V and 2 bases from J, with 10 bases in between. CDR3 nucleotide sequence: TGTGCCAGCAGAATCGCGTATAACACCGGGGAGCTGTTTTTT. The encoded protein is CASRIAYNTGELFF.

This clone was seen just once. The gene calls are TRBV2 and TRBJ2-1, with 12 positions matching TRBD2. The CDR3 length is 19 residues. The germline gives CDR1 SNHLY, CDR2 FYNNEI. The CDR3 sequence: CVSRGWTSGTRSSYNEQFF. The DNA of the CDR3 is TGTGTCTCTAGGGGTTGGACTAGCGGGACTCGAAGCTCCTACAATGAGCAGTTCTTC. The full variable domain, with the rest looked up from reference TRBV2 and TRBJ2-1, is EPEVTQTPSHQVTQMGQEVILRCVPISNHLYFYWYRQILGQKVEFLVSFYNNEISEKSEIFDDQFSVERPDGSNFTLKIRSTKLEDSAMYFCVSRGWTSGTRSSYNEQFFGPGTRLTVL.

This clone showed up just once. The chain employs TRBV19 and TRBJ2-7, with TRBD1 identical over 11 bases. The germline V gene encodes CDR1 LNHDA and CDR2 SQIVND (reference sequence). Losses at the gene ends were 5 bases for V and 3 bases for J; bases not matched to a gene: 3. This CDR3 has 14 residues. CDR3 loop: CASSSGTGGYEQYF. DNA of the CDR3: TGTGCCAGTAGTTCCGGGACAGGGGGCTACGAGCAGTACTTC.

The chain joins TRBV5-6 to TRBJ1-1; D unclear. V was shortened by 0 bases and J by 3 bases, with 6 bases between the two germline ends. The germline CDR1 and CDR2 sequences are SGHDT and YYEEEE. This CDR3 comprises 13 residues. CDR3 sequence reads: CASSLGEDTEAFF. Here the CDR3 DNA reads TGTGCCAGCAGCTTGGGCGAGGACACTGAAGCTTTCTTT.

The rearrangement links TRBV5-5 to TRBJ1-4, with D possibly matching TRBD1 (5 bases). V was clipped by 4 bases and J by 0 bases, with 10 bases between them. The CDR3 has 15 amino acids. The V gene's germline CDR1 is SGHKS and CDR2 YYEKEE (reference sequence). CDR3 bases: TGTGCCAGCAGCCCCCAGGGCCCAACTAATGAAAAACTGTTTTTT. This sequence encodes CASSPQGPTNEKLFF.

The V call is TRBV7-8, the J call TRBJ1-5; D is possibly TRBD1 (6 bases). The CDR3 covers 15 residues. The germline V gene encodes CDR1 SGHVS and CDR2 FQNEAQ. Deletions cut 2 bases from V and 3 bases from J, with 11 bases between. The CDR3 protein is CASSLSGGDNQPQHF. For the CDR3, the DNA is TGTGCCAGCAGCTTAAGTGGGGGCGACAATCAGCCCCAGCATTTT.

This chain links TRBV4-1 with TRBJ2-7, with 7 bases that match TRBD2. Trimming removed 1 base from V and 3 bases from J; junction bases left unmatched: 3. CDR3 length: 14 residues. CDR1 is MGHRA, CDR2 YSYEKL, per germline. CDR3 sequence: CASSQGAGIYEQYF. CDR3 nucleotides: TGCGCCAGCAGCCAAGGAGCGGGGATCTACGAGCAGTACTTC.

This chain joins TRBV6-6 and TRBJ1-2; D not certain. Germline CDR1 and CDR2: MNHNY and SVGAGI (reference sequence). Deletions cut 6 bases from V and 3 bases from J, with 11 bases between. The CDR3 runs 13 residues. CDR3: CASREGMDYGYTF. The CDR3 DNA is TGTGCCAGCAGAGAGGGCATGGACTATGGCTACACCTTC.

The rearrangement links TRBV27 to TRBJ2-7; 9 bases agree with TRBD1. CDR1 is MNHEY and CDR2 is SMNVEV in the germline V gene (reference sequence). The CDR3 loop spans 14 amino acids. The V segment lost 4 bases and the J segment 5 bases; nucleotides outside the gene matches: 6. CDR3 protein: CASSWGQGVDEQYF. The CDR3 nucleotides read TGTGCCAGCAGTTGGGGACAGGGTGTGGACGAGCAGTACTTC.

The chain employs TRBV27 and TRBJ2-7, with a possible D match to TRBD1 (6 bases). CDR3 length: 14 amino acids. The V end was cut by 3 bases, the J end by 2 bases, with 11 bases between. Germline V lookup: CDR1 MNHEY, CDR2 SMNVEV (reference sequence). This CDR3 reads CASSLRGFTYEQYF. Written as DNA, the CDR3 is TGTGCCAGCAGTTTGAGGGGGTTTACCTACGAGCAGTACTTC.

This clone showed up just a few times. This rearrangement joins TRBV4-1 to TRBJ1-2; TRBD1 matches 9 bases. Germline V CDR1 and CDR2: MGHRA, YSYEKL. The CDR3 is 16 amino acids. The trim removed 3 bases at V and 8 bases at J, leaving 13 bases unmatched. The CDR3 is CASSQRAKDRGGGYTF. The DNA for the CDR3 is TGCGCCAGCAGCCAGAGAGCCAAGGACAGGGGAGGCGGCTACACCTTC.

The chain employs TRBV6-2 or TRBV6-3 and TRBJ2-5, with TRBD2 as a possible D gene (5 bases). CDR3 length: 12 amino acids. Germline V gene lookup returns CDR1 MNHEY and CDR2 SVGEGT. V lost 2 bases and J lost 5, with 6 bases in between. CDR3 DNA sequence: TGTGCCAGCAGTTACGGGAGCGAGACCCAGTACTTC. Residues: CASSYGSETQYF.

The chain uses TRBV29-1 and TRBJ2-1; 8 bases map to TRBD2. Looked up from germline, CDR1 is SQVTM and CDR2 is ANQGSEA. The junction had 7 bases not matched to a gene; V was cut back by 4 bases and J by 8 bases. The length of the CDR3 is 13 residues. CDR3 loop: CSVAGRGLDEQFF. The CDR3 DNA reads as TGCAGCGTTGCCGGGAGGGGCCTCGATGAGCAGTTCTTC.

The chain links TRBV5-4 to TRBJ2-5; no clear D gene. In germline, CDR1 is SGHNT, CDR2 YYREEE (reference sequence). CDR3 length equals 15 residues. Trimming stripped 0 bases from V and 3 bases from J, with 12 bases between. The CDR3 region has the DNA TGTGCCAGCAGCTTGGCCGTTGACTGGAAAGAGACCCAGTACTTC. This sequence encodes CASSLAVDWKETQYF. The complete variable domain, with remaining parts taken from reference TRBV5-4 and TRBJ2-5, reads ETGVTQSPTHLIKTRGQQVTLRCSSQSGHNTVSWYQQALGQGPQFIFQYYREEENGRGNFPPRFSGLQFPNYSSELNVNALELDDSALYLCASSLAVDWKETQYFGPGTRLLVL.

The J gene is TRBJ1-5, the V gene TRBV19; no clear D gene. Germline loops: CDR1 LNHDA, CDR2 SQIVND (reference sequence). Trimming shortened V by 3 bases and J by 11 bases, and 17 bases separated the two germline ends. The CDR3 runs to 14 residues. The CDR3 DNA reads as TGTGCCAGTAGTATTAAAGTTTCGGTCAAGACCCAGCATTTT. Translated: CASSIKVSVKTQHF.

This clone was picked up a small number of times. V usage is TRBV2 and J usage is TRBJ1-5, with D possibly matching TRBD1 (5 bases). Trimming removed 5 bases from V and 4 bases from J, with 12 bases in between. The CDR3 is made up of 14 amino acids. Germline V gene data show CDR1 as SNHLY and CDR2 as FYNNEI. Here the CDR3 DNA reads TGTGCCAGCAGTCGGGGGGTAGCTAATCAGCCCCAGCATTTT. Translating it yields CASSRGVANQPQHF.